This entry describes one TCR beta chain. This clonotype came up many times. It lacks a known antigen. Base qualities are not provided; no much larger clone lies one nucleotide away. CDR1 SGHTA and CDR2 FQGTGA were looked up in the germline V gene. The CDR3 spans 15 residues, from the cysteine through the phenylalanine. Here the CDR3 DNA is all that survives: 45 bases in frame from base 1. V is shortened by 6 bases, J by 0 bases, and the region joining them spans 12 bases. The data belong to a study of breast tumors, draining lymph nodes, adjacent tissues (dated by TCRdb to 2016 to 2018). Regarding the complete study: In breast cancer patients, the study compared the TCR beta repertoires of tumor, adjacent nontumor tissue and axillary lymph nodes. The study aimed to assess the relationships and possible T-cell exchange between tumor, surrounding tissue and draining lymph node repertoires in human breast cancer. General study outcomes and caveats: Tumors showed preferential V and J gene usage, and their T-cell repertoire diversity fell below that of lymph nodes yet above that of nontumor tissue. Tumor and nontumor tissue repertoires were found to be significantly more similar in luminal-like than in basal-like breast cancer. The conclusion that tumor T cells originate in lymph nodes was framed as consistent with a hypothesis rather than directly demonstrated. The data were considered consistent with most tumor T cells being derived from the lymph node and subsequently expanding within tumor tissue.

The sequencer listed for this sample is Illumina HiSeq 2000. Multiplex PCR amplification was used to build the TCR beta chain libraries. High-throughput sequencing was used to analyze the amplified TCR beta chain products. TCRdb applied fastp at Q25 and MiXCR to the public reads, then kept only in-frame beta chains. Here each entry gathers all rows of one CDR3 protein and keeps the most common genes and DNA. Present in this sample are about 120,000 distinct CDR3 sequences, 20% of which were seen just once. 3.5% to 4.5% of the sample comes from the top ten. The lymph node samples were taken from the axillary draining lymph nodes of breast cancer patients.

The chain links TRBV7-3 with TRBJ2-1; a weak D assignment points to TRBD2 (6 bases agree). This sequence originates from a female donor with breast cancer. Some clones in this sample may be carry-over from other donors' samples. The material sequenced was axillary lymph node tissue. Here is the DNA: TGTGCCAGCAGTTACGACGGGAGCTCCTACAATGAGCAGTTCTTC. Translated, it gives CASSYDGSSYNEQFF.